Listed below are T cell receptor beta chains from one sample, sequenced in a study of blood T cell repertoires in COVID-19. Method: immunoSEQ multiplex PCR; TCRdb's copy keeps in-frame clones and lacks some. This table has about 190,000 clones, less than 85% appearing once. Specimen: peripheral blood. The receptors were sampled from a man aged 50 to 59 who had recovered from COVID-19. The CDR3 runs from the conserved cysteine through the conserved F or W.

len: 16
j_gene: TRBJ2-1
v_gene: TRBV5-1
CDR3aa: CASSLGSGSSYNEQFF

len: 14
j_gene: TRBJ2-2
v_gene: TRBV11-2
CDR3aa: CASKLGGFTGELFF

len: 14
j_gene: TRBJ1-2
v_gene: TRBV20-1
CDR3aa: CSASLGTLNYGYTF

len: 16
j_gene: TRBJ1-3
v_gene: TRBV18
CDR3aa: CASSPDRGSSGNTIYF

len: 13
j_gene: TRBJ2-7
v_gene: TRBV28
CDR3aa: CASRQGNENEQYF

len: 14
j_gene: TRBJ1-3
v_gene: TRBV24-1
CDR3aa: CATSDPGRGNTIYF

len: 15
j_gene: TRBJ2-7
v_gene: TRBV19
CDR3aa: CASSPSRDRPYEQYF

len: 14
j_gene: TRBJ2-3
v_gene: TRBV5-1
CDR3aa: CASSLSGGTDTQYF

len: 14
j_gene: TRBJ2-1
v_gene: TRBV6-5
CDR3aa: CASRAGLLSNEQFF

len: 15
j_gene: TRBJ1-1
v_gene: TRBV5-1
CDR3aa: CASSLRNQGFTEAFF

len: 12
j_gene: TRBJ2-7
v_gene: TRBV2
CDR3aa: CATLYRDYEQYF

len: 18
j_gene: TRBJ2-1
v_gene: TRBV19
CDR3aa: CASSIVMLAGGQGNEQFF

len: 15
j_gene: TRBJ2-7
v_gene: TRBV28
CDR3aa: CASSPLALSSYEQYF

len: 16
j_gene: TRBJ2-3
v_gene: TRBV4-1
CDR3aa: CASSQGLAGIRNTQYF

len: 17
j_gene: TRBJ2-1
v_gene: TRBV5-4
CDR3aa: CASSQGTSQANYNEQFF

len: 20
j_gene: TRBJ2-6
v_gene: TRBV24-1
CDR3aa: CATSDSIPGQGAAGANVLTF

len: 21
j_gene: TRBJ2-7
v_gene: TRBV12-5
CDR3aa: CASGPEINPHPRGGKKYEQYF

len: 13
j_gene: TRBJ1-5
v_gene: TRBV15
CDR3aa: CATSRERDQPQHF

len: 13
j_gene: TRBJ2-1
v_gene: TRBV10-3
CDR3aa: CAIRRGGYNEQFF

len: 14
j_gene: TRBJ1-1
v_gene: TRBV18
CDR3aa: CASSRGQARAEAFF

len: 16
j_gene: TRBJ2-3
v_gene: TRBV5-1
CDR3aa: CASSLTHGSITDTQYF

len: 16
j_gene: TRBJ2-3
v_gene: TRBV9
CDR3aa: CASSVGLGGGADTQYF

len: 14
j_gene: TRBJ1-2
v_gene: TRBV11-2
CDR3aa: CASSLAQGAYGYTF

len: 15
j_gene: TRBJ2-3
v_gene: TRBV4-1
CDR3aa: CASSATGGQADTQYF

len: 16
j_gene: TRBJ2-7
v_gene: TRBV4-2
CDR3aa: CASSQFTGGSSYEQYF

len: 14
j_gene: TRBJ1-1
v_gene: TRBV11-2
CDR3aa: CASSTDRLNTEAFF

len: 17
j_gene: TRBJ1-1
v_gene: TRBV27
CDR3aa: CASSPTYDRARYTEAFF

len: 15
j_gene: TRBJ2-7
v_gene: TRBV2
CDR3aa: CASRKDSSTSYEQYF

len: 15
j_gene: TRBJ2-7
v_gene: TRBV19
CDR3aa: CASSMGQWSTGEQYF

len: 15
j_gene: TRBJ2-2
v_gene: TRBV28
CDR3aa: CASTFYAGNTGELFF

len: 13
j_gene: TRBJ1-2
v_gene: TRBV19
CDR3aa: CASSSRANYGYTF

len: 14
j_gene: TRBJ2-1
v_gene: TRBV5-1
CDR3aa: CASSRLADGNEQFF

len: 15
j_gene: TRBJ2-5
v_gene: TRBV9
CDR3aa: CASSVSDGRQETQYF

len: 15
j_gene: TRBJ1-3
v_gene: TRBV18
CDR3aa: CASSPPRSSPNTIYF

len: 20
j_gene: TRBJ1-1
v_gene: TRBV4-3
CDR3aa: CASSQDYDRDFGGVYTEAFF

len: 13
j_gene: TRBJ1-2
v_gene: TRBV7-2
CDR3aa: CASSLAPGDGYTF

len: 16
j_gene: TRBJ2-1
v_gene: TRBV11-2
CDR3aa: CASSQEAGGAYNEQFF

len: 17
j_gene: TRBJ2-2
v_gene: TRBV19
CDR3aa: CASSIQGHHKDTGELFF

len: 15
j_gene: TRBJ2-7
v_gene: TRBV20-1
CDR3aa: CSASGSLAGAYEQYF

len: 13
j_gene: TRBJ1-1
v_gene: TRBV18
CDR3aa: CASSPNRDTEAFF

len: 16
j_gene: TRBJ2-3
v_gene: TRBV27
CDR3aa: CASSLVASGRLDTQYF

len: 13
j_gene: TRBJ1-1
v_gene: TRBV28
CDR3aa: CASSNMDRDEAFF

len: 13
j_gene: TRBJ1-1
v_gene: TRBV27
CDR3aa: CASSSGQGREAFF

len: 15
j_gene: TRBJ1-5
v_gene: TRBV14
CDR3aa: CASSQTGGMFQPQHF

len: 14
j_gene: TRBJ2-1
v_gene: TRBV27
CDR3aa: CASRLVSSYNEQFF

len: 13
j_gene: TRBJ2-3
v_gene: TRBV18
CDR3aa: CASSPGQINTQYF

len: 19
j_gene: TRBJ2-6
v_gene: TRBV21-1
CDR3aa: CASSLRGVRQSSGANVLTF

len: 16
j_gene: TRBJ2-2
v_gene: TRBV5-5
CDR3aa: CASSLLLTVNTGELFF

len: 19
j_gene: TRBJ2-3
v_gene: TRBV15
CDR3aa: CATSRDLPRREYPTDTQYF

len: 16
j_gene: TRBJ2-1
v_gene: TRBV29-1
CDR3aa: CSATGILRASYNEQFF

len: 14
j_gene: TRBJ2-5
v_gene: TRBV9
CDR3aa: CASSVGQVGETQYF

len: 15
j_gene: TRBJ2-7
v_gene: TRBV5-1
CDR3aa: CASSLVATRSYEQYF

len: 15
j_gene: TRBJ2-7
v_gene: TRBV28
CDR3aa: CASSSLAGGPHEQYF

len: 12
j_gene: TRBJ1-1
v_gene: TRBV29-1
CDR3aa: CSVRMGGTEAFF

len: 14
j_gene: TRBJ1-3
v_gene: TRBV6-1
CDR3aa: CASSDRGGGNTIYF

len: 14
j_gene: TRBJ2-1
v_gene: TRBV11-2
CDR3aa: CASRRTGQHNEQFF

len: 14
j_gene: TRBJ2-1
v_gene: TRBV29-1
CDR3aa: CSETTSGRGNEQFF

len: 15
j_gene: TRBJ2-1
v_gene: TRBV19
CDR3aa: CASRGLGGTYNEQFF

len: 15
j_gene: TRBJ2-7
v_gene: TRBV19
CDR3aa: CASTPGAGGTYEQYF

len: 15
j_gene: TRBJ1-4
v_gene: TRBV6-5
CDR3aa: CASRGTGPTNEKLFF